One sample yielded the 22 T cell receptor beta chains listed below, sequenced in a study of neurological immune-mediated disorders. TCRdb passed the 5' RACE reads through MiXCR, listing each CDR3 protein once. Of 55,000 to 65,000 distinct CDR3 sequences in the sample, 3% to 4% were seen once. Sequencing was done on a sample of PBMCs. All receptors derive from a woman aged 45-65 years with multiple sclerosis.

This clonotype was seen many times. The V call is TRBV3-1, the J call TRBJ1-2; 8 bases are a match to TRBD1. J gave up 3 bases and V 4 bases, and 1 base lay outside the gene matches. The CDR3 is made up of 13 amino acids. Germline V CDR1 and CDR2: LGHDT, YNNKEL (reference sequence). The CDR3 loop is CASSPTGDYGYTF. CDR3 coding DNA: TGTGCCAGCAGCCCGACAGGGGACTATGGCTACACCTTC.

This clonotype was picked up many times. The rearrangement joins TRBV4-2 to TRBJ1-1, with a tentative D call TRBD1 (5 bases). V lost 3 bases to trimming and J lost 1 base, with 12 bases between them. Germline V gives CDR1 LGHNA, CDR2 YNFKEQ. The CDR3 sequence is 15 residues long. CDR3 region: CASSQGGQGNTEAFF. Written as DNA, the CDR3 is TGTGCCAGCAGCCAGGGGGGTCAGGGGAACACTGAAGCTTTCTTT.

This clonotype was observed at least ten times. The chain couples TRBV3-1 to TRBJ1-4, with D perhaps TRBD1 (5 bases). The germline V gene encodes CDR1 LGHDT and CDR2 YNNKEL (reference sequence). The ends were cut back, 2 bases at V and 7 bases at J, with 14 bases in the middle. CDR3 length equals 15 residues. The CDR3 loop reads CASSQRGQGGEKLFF. The CDR3 DNA is TGTGCCAGCAGCCAAAGGGGTCAGGGCGGTGAAAAACTGTTTTTT.

The CDR3 DNA is TGTGCCAGCAGCTTAGATAGCGGGGGCTCGCGGGAAGAGCAGTACTTC. It codes for CASSLDSGGSREEQYF. The chain is built from TRBV11-3 and TRBJ2-7; 9 bases are a match to TRBD2. V lost 0 bases, J lost 7 bases, and 10 bases stayed unmatched. This CDR3 region has 16 residues. Germline V gives CDR1 SGHNT, CDR2 YENEEA.

The sample holds many counts of this clonotype. The V gene is TRBV12-3 or TRBV12-4, the J gene TRBJ2-7, with TRBD2 matching over 11 bases. J was trimmed by 3 bases and V by 3 bases; bases with no gene match: 4. This CDR3 has 15 residues. Here the CDR3 DNA reads TGTGCCAGCAGTTTTGCCGGGACTAGCGGCTACGAGCAGTACTTC. Amino acids: CASSFAGTSGYEQYF.

This clonotype was recorded many times. The junction shows a germline mismatch at one end, possibly a read error. The chain combines TRBV20-1 with TRBJ1-6; possibly TRBD1 for D (5 bases). From germline, CDR1 is DFQATT and CDR2 SNEGSKA (reference sequence). CDR3 length: 19 residues. CDR3 coding DNA: TGCAGTGCTAGAGATAATGGAGCAGGGATGAATTATACTAATTCACCCCTCAACTTT. This gives the protein CSARDNGAGMNYTNSPLNF.

This clonotype was counted at least ten times. The J gene is TRBJ1-1, the V gene TRBV7-2; D gene uncertain. In germline, CDR1 is SGHTA, CDR2 FQGNSA. The CDR3 extends over 14 amino acids. The V end lost 0 bases, the J end lost 0 bases, and 5 bases lay between the germline ends. CDR3 bases: TGTGCCAGCAGCTTAGCTGCGGTGAACACTGAAGCTTTCTTT. This codes for CASSLAAVNTEAFF.

This clonotype has ten or more counts. The J gene is TRBJ1-1, the V gene TRBV20-1, with a weak D call TRBD1 (5 bases). Trimming cost V 4 bases and J 0 bases, with 12 bases left between them. CDR3 length: 14 amino acids. CDR1 is DFQATT, CDR2 SNEGSKA, per germline (reference sequence). CDR3 region: CSATRQIMNTEAFF. CDR3 nucleotides: TGCAGTGCTACCCGACAGATCATGAACACTGAAGCTTTCTTT.

Many counts were recorded for this clonotype. This sequence joins TRBV7-6 and TRBJ2-7, with a possible D match to TRBD1 (5 bases). Germline CDR1 reads SGHVS; CDR2 reads FNYEAQ. This CDR3 comprises 15 residues. The ends were cut back, 5 bases at V and 3 bases at J, with 17 bases in the middle. CDR3: CASSATQDESYEQYF. CDR3 DNA: TGTGCCAGCAGCGCCACACAGGATGAGAGCTACGAGCAGTACTTC. Using reference TRBV7-6 and TRBJ2-7 for the parts outside the CDR3, the full variable domain is GAGVSQSPRYKVTKRGQDVALRCDPISGHVSLYWYRQALGQGPEFLTYFNYEAQQDKSGLPNDRFSAERPEGSISTLTIQRTEQRDSAMYRCASSATQDESYEQYFGPGTRLTVT.

This clonotype appeared many times. The chain is built from TRBV7-6 and TRBJ2-1; 9 bases are shared with TRBD2. Germline V CDR1 and CDR2: SGHVS, FNYEAQ. J gave up 8 bases and V 3 bases, and 5 bases lay outside the gene matches. This CDR3 comprises 14 residues. CDR3 residues: CASSFRAGGHEQFF. CDR3 sequence (DNA): TGTGCCAGCAGCTTCAGAGCGGGAGGTCATGAGCAGTTCTTC.

This clonotype was observed at least ten times. V usage is TRBV2 and J usage is TRBJ2-1, with D uncertain. This CDR3 has 13 residues. The V end was cut by 1 base, the J end by 4 bases, with 5 bases between. CDR1 and CDR2 from the germline V gene are SNHLY and FYNNEI. The CDR3 sequence is CASSEDGYNEQFF. CDR3 sequence (DNA): TGTGCCAGCAGTGAAGACGGGTACAATGAGCAGTTCTTC.

This clonotype was recorded many times. The chain uses TRBV5-1 and TRBJ1-2; 11 bases are a match to TRBD1. The germline gives CDR1 SGHRS, CDR2 YFSETQ. The V and J ends lost 6 bases and 2 bases, in that order; junction bases with no gene match: 9. The CDR3 extends over 16 amino acids. CDR3 bases: TGCGCCAGCACCCTGGGACAGGGGGTGCGGAACTATGGCTACACCTTC. Amino acid sequence: CASTLGQGVRNYGYTF.

At least ten counts were recorded for this clonotype. The rearrangement joins TRBV4-3 to TRBJ2-1; a possible D gene is TRBD1 (6 bases). Germline values: CDR1 LGHNA, CDR2 YSLEER. Trimming took off 0 bases at V and 1 base at J, with 19 bases between the two ends. There are 19 residues in the CDR3. The chain's CDR3 is CASSQEYRATIFSYNEQFF. CDR3 nucleotides: TGCGCCAGCAGCCAAGAATACAGGGCCACCATTTTTTCCTACAATGAGCAGTTCTTC.

In this sample, this clonotype turned up many times. The chain recombines TRBV30 with TRBJ2-1; TRBD2 agrees at 7 bases. This CDR3 is built from 12 residues. Germline CDR1 GTSNPN, CDR2 SVGIG (reference sequence). J lost 9 bases, V lost 1 base, and 3 bases had no gene match. The CDR3 coding sequence is TGTGCCTGGAGTGGGACTAGTCGTGAGCAGTTCTTC. Translated: CAWSGTSREQFF.

This clonotype was seen many times. This chain uses TRBV27 with TRBJ2-3; D is uncertain. The germline V gene has CDR1 MNHEY and CDR2 SMNVEV (reference sequence). This CDR3 region has 13 residues. V was cut by 5 bases and J by 0 bases, with 6 bases left in between. CDR3 bases: TGTGCCAGCAGTCCTTATAGCACAGATACGCAGTATTTT. This translates into CASSPYSTDTQYF.

This clonotype was found many times. The genes are TRBV7-6 and TRBJ2-7; TRBD1 aligns across 9 bases. CDR1 and CDR2 from the germline V gene are SGHVS and FNYEAQ. This CDR3 spans 16 amino acids. V lost 5 bases and J lost 3; bases outside the gene matches: 11. CDR3 sequence reads: CASSPPRTGANYEQYF. DNA of the CDR3: TGTGCCAGCAGCCCCCCCAGGACAGGGGCGAACTACGAGCAGTACTTC.

Many counts were recorded for this clonotype. The rearrangement uses TRBV20-1 and TRBJ2-3, with D perhaps matching TRBD2 (5 bases). Trimming took off 3 bases at V and 2 bases at J, with 12 bases between the two ends. The CDR3 runs to 14 residues. CDR1 and CDR2 (germline): DFQATT, SNEGSKA (reference sequence). CDR3 amino acids: CSASELGPTDTQYF. The CDR3 nucleotides read TGCAGTGCTAGCGAACTAGGACCCACAGATACGCAGTATTTT.

This clonotype came up many times. V gene TRBV20-1 combines with J gene TRBJ2-5, with 7 nucleotides matching TRBD1. Germline lookup yields CDR1 DFQATT and CDR2 SNEGSKA (reference sequence). The length of the CDR3 is 15 residues. The ends lost 1 base at V and 5 bases at J; junction bases unmatched: 10. CDR3 protein: CSARAGQDVSETQYF. The CDR3 DNA sequence: TGCAGTGCTAGAGCTGGACAGGATGTTAGCGAGACCCAGTACTTC.

About this clonotype itself: A junction end diverges from the germline sequence, so it may reflect a read error. The chain combines TRBV24-1 with TRBJ1-5; no reliable D call. The CDR3 is 12 residues long. Germline loops: CDR1 KGHDR, CDR2 SFDVKD. Here the CDR3 reads CATSESNQPQNF. CDR3 coding DNA: TGTGCCACCAGTGAAAGCAATCAGCCCCAGAATTTT.

This clonotype showed up many times. The gene calls are TRBV12-3 or TRBV12-4 and TRBJ2-7, with 8 bases aligning to TRBD1. Trimming cost V 5 bases and J 3 bases; bases outside gene matches: 6. The CDR3 covers 14 residues. The CDR3 coding sequence is TGTGCCAGCAGTCCCTCCGGACAGGGCTACGAGCAGTACTTC. Amino acids: CASSPSGQGYEQYF.

This clonotype was detected ten times or more. The gene calls are TRBV10-3 and TRBJ2-3, with D uncertain. The CDR3 totals 14 residues. Trimming pared 6 bases from V and 2 bases from J, leaving 12 bases between. Germline V CDR1 and CDR2: ENHRY, SYGVKD. CDR3 residues: CAIRGSSFTDTQYF. DNA for the CDR3: TGTGCCATCAGGGGAAGTTCCTTCACAGATACGCAGTATTTT.

This clonotype showed up many times. The DNA is left out, because the CDR3 cannot be placed on it with certainty; the CDR3 is given as TCRdb lists it. The chain joins TRBV5-5 to TRBJ1-2; the DNA was not compared with TRBD1, the D call given in the table. CDR1 is SGHKS, CDR2 YYEKEE, per germline (reference sequence). The CDR3 is 12 amino acids long, termini counted. The CDR3 reads CASSFGQGAEVF.